The 21 T cell receptor beta chains given below trace back to one sample, sequenced in a study of molecular identifiers for immune sequencing clone quantification. TCRdb called the PCR reads again in MiXCR, with one record for every CDR3 protein. The data hold approximately 670,000 distinct CDR3 sequences, with just under 20% observed a single time. The sequencing input was naive CD8+ T cells from blood, with Jurkat cell RNA spiked in. Subset of the sample: FACS-sorted CD8+CD4-CCR7+CD45RA+ naive T cells. The receptor source for this set is a human donor in good health. Some libraries in this study had Jurkat cell RNA spiked in.

Regarding this clonotype: One junction end does not reproduce the germline sequence, and a read error may be involved. CDR3 amino acids: CTSSESRMTGGFEKLFF. The CDR3 DNA sequence: TGCACCAGCAGTGAGAGTCGTATGACAGGGGGCTTTGAAAAACTGTTTTTT. The chain couples TRBV10-2 to TRBJ1-4; TRBD1 matches 10 bases. The CDR3 totals 17 residues. CDR1 and CDR2 (germline): WSHSY, SAAADI.

This clonotype was observed many times. The V call is TRBV14, the J call TRBJ2-7; a weak D match, TRBD1 (5 bases). This CDR3 region has 14 residues. Germline V gives CDR1 SGHDN, CDR2 FVKESK. Trimming took 2 bases from V and 5 from J, leaving 13 bases between them. The CDR3 DNA is TGTGCCAGCAGCCAAAACCCAGGGTCCCACGAGCAGTACTTC. It yields the protein CASSQNPGSHEQYF.

This clonotype was counted between two and nine times. The chain uses TRBV7-9 and TRBJ2-1; TRBD2 matches 12 bases. Germline-derived CDR1 and CDR2 are SEHNR and FQNEAQ (reference sequence). The V and J ends lost 5 bases and 1 base, in that order; junction bases with no gene match: 9. The CDR3 sequence is 18 residues long. CDR3 coding DNA: TGTGCCAGCAGCCTAACCCGGACTAGCGGGGTTTCCTACAATGAGCAGTTCTTC. This translates into CASSLTRTSGVSYNEQFF.

This clonotype was observed once. The chain is built from TRBV5-1 and TRBJ2-1; D is unclear. Germline V gene sequence: CDR1 SGHRS, CDR2 YFSETQ. CDR3 size: 17 residues. Deletions cut 10 bases from V and 4 bases from J, with 27 bases between. CDR3 nucleotides: TGCGCCTGCACTAACGGATTGTCGTCCTTCTCGTACAATGAGCAGTTCTTC. As protein: CACTNGLSSFSYNEQFF.

This clonotype was observed a handful of times. A much larger clone differs from this one at a single base, so this may be a read error. This chain joins TRBV29-1 and TRBJ1-2; D is uncertain. The germline V and J ends were trimmed by 4 bases and 1 base, with 4 bases remaining between them. This CDR3 spans 11 amino acids. CDR1 is SQVTM and CDR2 is ANQGSEA in the germline V gene. The CDR3 protein is CSVAGNYGYTF. DNA of the CDR3: TGCAGCGTTGCGGGTAACTATGGCTACACCTTC.

This clonotype was observed many times. The J gene is TRBJ2-7, the V gene TRBV28, with 14 bases lining up with TRBD2. Losses at the gene ends were 5 bases for V and 3 bases for J; bases not matched to a gene: 6. CDR1 is MDHEN, CDR2 SYDVKM, per germline. CDR3 size: 16 residues. Here the CDR3 reads CASSGKGTSGSYEQYF. Written as DNA, the CDR3 is TGTGCCAGCAGTGGTAAAGGGACTAGCGGGAGCTACGAGCAGTACTTC.

In its sample, this clonotype was seen many times. The chain employs TRBV6-5 and TRBJ1-4; D gene unclear. The CDR3 sequence is 13 residues long. Germline V lookup: CDR1 MNHEY, CDR2 SVGAGI. The ends were cut back, 4 bases at V and 7 bases at J, with 10 bases in the middle. CDR3: CASSLGGIEKLFF. The CDR3 DNA follows: TGTGCCAGCAGTTTGGGAGGGATTGAAAAACTGTTTTTT.

V usage is TRBV3-2 and J usage is TRBJ2-2; the DNA was not compared with TRBD2, the D call given in the table. TRBV3-2 has pseudogene status. The CDR3 runs to 17 residues. CDR3 nucleotides: TGTGCCAGCAGCCAAGATCGGGGCGGGAGGGAACCCGGGGAGCTGTTTTTT. Translated: CASSQDRGGREPGELFF.

This clonotype was detected a few times. This chain connects TRBV20-1 to TRBJ1-2; D may be TRBD1 (5 bases). The CDR3 spans 14 residues. CDR1 and CDR2 from the germline V gene are DFQATT and SNEGSKA (reference sequence). V lost 2 bases and J lost 4, with 14 bases in between. CDR3 region: CSARIRTSGYGYTF. The CDR3 coding sequence is TGCAGTGCTAGAATTCGGACATCAGGCTATGGCTACACCTTC.

The chain combines TRBV5-1 with TRBJ2-1; the match to TRBD2 covers 11 bases. Germline assignment: CDR1 SGHRS and CDR2 YFSETQ. Germline trimming cut 0 bases from V and 3 bases from J; bases unmatched to any gene: 2. The CDR3 has 16 amino acids. The DNA for the CDR3 is TGCGCCAGCAGCTTGGTACTAGCGGGAGTCTACAATGAGCAGTTCTTC. Translating it yields CASSLVLAGVYNEQFF.

This clonotype was observed at least ten times. Relative to the germline gene, one junction end is altered; a read error may explain this. The chain couples TRBV27 to TRBJ1-1; 9 nucleotides match TRBD1. CDR3 length: 13 residues. Germline values: CDR1 MNHEY, CDR2 SMNVEV (reference sequence). The CDR3 here is CASSLTGGTEAFF. The CDR3 DNA reads TGCGCCAGCAGCTTGACAGGGGGGACTGAAGCTTTCTTT.

The chain employs TRBV20-1 and TRBJ2-7, with TRBD1 as a possible D gene (5 bases). The CDR3 spans 12 residues. The V end lost 2 bases, the J end lost 6 bases, and 11 bases lay between the germline ends. Germline V gene sequence: CDR1 DFQATT, CDR2 SNEGSKA (reference sequence). This CDR3 reads CSARPQGTEQYF. As DNA, the CDR3 is TGCAGTGCTAGACCCCAGGGAACCGAGCAGTACTTC.

This clonotype has only a few counts. This rearrangement joins TRBV5-6 to TRBJ1-1; 9 positions match TRBD1. This CDR3 is built from 20 residues. The trim removed 3 bases at V and 0 bases at J, leaving 18 bases unmatched. Germline V gives CDR1 SGHDT, CDR2 YYEEEE. The CDR3 DNA reads TGTGCCAGCAGCTCACAGGGGGCGAGAGCTATGGCCCTTATGAACACTGAAGCTTTCTTT. Translation: CASSSQGARAMALMNTEAFF.

This chain joins TRBV4-1 and TRBJ2-2; D could derive from TRBD1 or TRBD2 (5 bases each). V lost 2 bases and J 0 bases, leaving 16 bases between the germline ends. CDR1 MGHRA and CDR2 YSYEKL come from the germline V gene. The CDR3 extends over 18 amino acids. CDR3 protein: CASSQKVPGASNTGELFF. In DNA, the CDR3 is TGCGCCAGCAGCCAAAAGGTGCCCGGGGCCTCGAACACCGGGGAGCTGTTTTTT.

This clonotype was seen many times. V usage is TRBV20-1 and J usage is TRBJ2-7; no clear D. Germline assignment: CDR1 DFQATT and CDR2 SNEGSKA (reference sequence). V lost 0 bases and J lost 4, with 4 bases in between. This CDR3 region has 11 residues. The CDR3 DNA follows: TGCAGTGCTAGAGATCATTACGAGCAGTACTTC. Translation: CSARDHYEQYF.

In this sample, this clonotype turned up many times. The chain carries TRBV2 and TRBJ2-3; TRBD2 matches 12 bases. Trimming removed 6 bases from V and 1 base from J; junction bases left unmatched: 2. The CDR3 extends over 15 amino acids. Germline loops: CDR1 SNHLY, CDR2 FYNNEI. The CDR3 nucleotides are TGTGCCAGCAGCCGACTAGCGGGGGGCACAGATACGCAGTATTTT. As protein: CASSRLAGGTDTQYF.

This clonotype was seen at least ten times. The genes are TRBV6-2 or TRBV6-3 and TRBJ2-1; D might be TRBD2 (5 bases). Trimming removed 2 bases from V and 0 bases from J, with 8 bases in between. This CDR3 is built from 15 residues. The germline CDR1 and CDR2 sequences are MNHEY and SVGEGT. The CDR3 DNA reads TGTGCCAGCAGTTACGAAGGGAGCTCCTACAATGAGCAGTTCTTC. This gives the protein CASSYEGSSYNEQFF.

Turning to this clonotype: As the CDR3 is not closed by the conserved phenylalanine or tryptophan, this likely results from a read error. The rearrangement links TRBV28 to TRBJ2-1; TRBD1 agrees at 7 bases. The CDR3 contains 16 residues. Germline lookup yields CDR1 MDHEN and CDR2 SYDVKM. V was pared by 2 bases and J by 2 bases, with 6 bases of the junction left unmatched. This CDR3 is CASSLDRESPYNEQFS. The DNA for the CDR3 is TGTGCCAGCAGTTTAGACAGGGAGTCCCCCTACAATGAGCAGTTCTCC.

This clonotype was observed a few times. The CDR3 sequence: CASTYLGGRNTGELFF. CDR3 nucleotide sequence: TGCGCCAGCACTTACCTGGGCGGGCGGAACACCGGGGAGCTGTTTTTT. The chain is built from TRBV5-1 and TRBJ2-2, with a weak D call TRBD2 (5 bases). The V and J ends lost 6 bases and 1 base respectively, with 16 bases between them. The germline CDR1 and CDR2 sequences are SGHRS and YFSETQ. This CDR3 is 16 amino acids long.

Only a few counts were recorded for this clonotype. CDR3 residues: CASSSYLWGDNEQFF. For the CDR3, the DNA is TGTGCCAGCAGTTCGTATCTGTGGGGGGACAATGAGCAGTTCTTC. V and J are TRBV12-3 or TRBV12-4 and TRBJ2-1; possibly TRBD2 for D (6 bases). V was shortened by 4 bases and J by 5 bases, with 15 bases between the two germline ends. CDR3 length: 15 amino acids.

To note about this clonotype: Being one base from a much bigger clone, this may be a read error. This chain uses TRBV20-1 with TRBJ2-2; 8 bases align to TRBD1. The germline gives CDR1 DFQATT, CDR2 SNEGSKA (reference sequence). There are 16 residues in the CDR3. In DNA form, the CDR3 reads TGCAGTGCTAGAGATTTTGACAGGGGCATAACCGGGGAGCTGGTTTTT. Translation: CSARDFDRGITGELVF.